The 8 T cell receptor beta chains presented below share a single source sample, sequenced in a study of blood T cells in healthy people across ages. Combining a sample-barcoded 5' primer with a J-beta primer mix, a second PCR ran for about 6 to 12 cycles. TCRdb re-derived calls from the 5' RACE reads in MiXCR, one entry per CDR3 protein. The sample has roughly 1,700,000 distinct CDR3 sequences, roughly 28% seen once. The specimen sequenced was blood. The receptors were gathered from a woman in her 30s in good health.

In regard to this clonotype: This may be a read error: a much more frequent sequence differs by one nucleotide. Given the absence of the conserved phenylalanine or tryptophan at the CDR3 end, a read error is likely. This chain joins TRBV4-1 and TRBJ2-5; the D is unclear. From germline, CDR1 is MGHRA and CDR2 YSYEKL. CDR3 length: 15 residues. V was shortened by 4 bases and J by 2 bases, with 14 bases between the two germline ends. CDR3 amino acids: CASSRHRTPQETQYL. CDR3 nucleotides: TGCGCCAGCAGCCGTCACCGGACCCCACAAGAGACCCAGTACCTC.

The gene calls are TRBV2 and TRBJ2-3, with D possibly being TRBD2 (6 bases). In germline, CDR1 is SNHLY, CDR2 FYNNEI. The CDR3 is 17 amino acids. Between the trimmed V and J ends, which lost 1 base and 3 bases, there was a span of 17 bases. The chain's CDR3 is CASSEGASWGRTDTQYF. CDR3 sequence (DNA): TGTGCCAGCAGTGAAGGTGCGAGTTGGGGGAGGACAGATACGCAGTATTTT. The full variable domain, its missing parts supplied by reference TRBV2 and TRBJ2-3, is EPEVTQTPSHQVTQMGQEVILRCVPISNHLYFYWYRQILGQKVEFLVSFYNNEISEKSEIFDDQFSVERPDGSNFTLKIRSTKLEDSAMYFCASSEGASWGRTDTQYFGPGTRLTVL.

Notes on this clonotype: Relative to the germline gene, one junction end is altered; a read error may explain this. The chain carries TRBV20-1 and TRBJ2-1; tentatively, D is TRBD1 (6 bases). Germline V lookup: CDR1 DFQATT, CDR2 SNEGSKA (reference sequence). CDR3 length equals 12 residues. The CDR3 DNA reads TGCGGTGCCCAAAGAGGGGGCAATGAGCAGTTCTTC. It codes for CGAQRGGNEQFF.

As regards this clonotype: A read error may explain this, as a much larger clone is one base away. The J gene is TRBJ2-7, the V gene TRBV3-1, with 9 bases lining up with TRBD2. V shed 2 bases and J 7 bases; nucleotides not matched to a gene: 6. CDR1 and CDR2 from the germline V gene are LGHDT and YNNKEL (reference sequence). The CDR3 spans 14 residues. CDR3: CASSQRSGSVEQYF. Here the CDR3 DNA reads TGTGCCAGCAGCCAACGTAGCGGGAGCGTAGAGCAGTACTTC.

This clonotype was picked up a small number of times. The CDR3 region is CASSLGGLEDTQYF. CDR3 in DNA: TGCGCCAGCAGCTTGGGGGGATTAGAGGATACGCAGTATTTT. This chain connects TRBV5-1 to TRBJ2-3; D is uncertain. The V end was cut by 0 bases, the J end by 6 bases, with 11 bases between. Germline-derived CDR1 and CDR2 are SGHRS and YFSETQ. The CDR3 is made up of 14 amino acids.

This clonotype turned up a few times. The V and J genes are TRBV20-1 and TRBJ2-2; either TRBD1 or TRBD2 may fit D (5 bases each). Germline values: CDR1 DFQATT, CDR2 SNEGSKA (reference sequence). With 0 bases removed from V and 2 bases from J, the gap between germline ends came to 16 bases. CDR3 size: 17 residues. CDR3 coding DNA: TGCAGTGCTAGAGACCCGGGACGGGGCCTCAACACCGGGGAGCTGTTTTTT. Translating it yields CSARDPGRGLNTGELFF.

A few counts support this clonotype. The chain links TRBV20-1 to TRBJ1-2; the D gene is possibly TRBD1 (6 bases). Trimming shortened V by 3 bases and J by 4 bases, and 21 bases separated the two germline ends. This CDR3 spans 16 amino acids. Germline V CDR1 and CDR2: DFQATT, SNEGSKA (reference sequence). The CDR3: CSASPEKGGPIYGYTF. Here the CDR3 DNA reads TGCAGTGCTAGCCCCGAAAAGGGGGGACCAATCTATGGCTACACCTTC.

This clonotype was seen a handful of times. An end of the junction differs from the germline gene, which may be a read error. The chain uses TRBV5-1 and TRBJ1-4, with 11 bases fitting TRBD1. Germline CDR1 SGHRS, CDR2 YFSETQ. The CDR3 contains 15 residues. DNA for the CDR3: TGTGCCAGCAGTTTAGCCGGGACAGGGGGTGAAAAACTGTTTTTT. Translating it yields CASSLAGTGGEKLFF.